This passage covers 16 T cell receptor beta chains from one sample sequenced in a study of blood T cells in healthy people across ages. The second PCR ran about 6 to 12 cycles with a sample-barcoded 5' primer and J-beta primers. TCRdb reprocessed the 5' RACE reads with MiXCR, giving one entry per CDR3 protein. The repertoire holds about a million distinct CDR3 sequences, with roughly 51% as singletons. Sequences were obtained from blood. The source is a woman aged 60-70 years in good health.

The chain employs TRBV29-1 and TRBJ2-1; D gene uncertain. Germline loops: CDR1 SQVTM, CDR2 ANQGSEA. V lost 5 bases to trimming and J lost 0 bases, with 14 bases between them. This CDR3 is built from 15 residues. The CDR3 region is CSVWRRTSSYNEQFF. The DNA for the CDR3 is TGCAGCGTTTGGAGACGTACGAGCTCCTACAATGAGCAGTTCTTC.

This chain links TRBV20-1 with TRBJ1-4; D is possibly TRBD1 (6 bases). Trimming shortened V by 6 bases and J by 6 bases, and 17 bases separated the two germline ends. This CDR3 is built from 14 residues. Germline V gene sequence: CDR1 DFQATT, CDR2 SNEGSKA (reference sequence). CDR3 loop: CSALTPGGDEKLFF. In DNA form, the CDR3 reads TGCAGTGCCCTTACTCCGGGGGGCGATGAAAAACTGTTTTTT.

The rearrangement links TRBV11-2 to TRBJ2-7; D is possibly TRBD1 (6 bases). The CDR3 has 15 amino acids. Trimming left V 4 bases short and J 5 bases short, with 18 bases between. In germline, CDR1 is SGHAT, CDR2 FQNNGV. The CDR3, as DNA: TGTGCCAGCAGCTCGAACCAGGGGCGTATCGACGAGCAGTACTTC. Amino acid sequence: CASSSNQGRIDEQYF.

Comments on this clonotype: A much bigger clone sits one base away, suggesting this may be a read error. The CDR3 DNA reads as TGTGCCAACAGAACTAGGTGGGGGCTAGCGGGAGTCGGAGATACGCAGTATTTT. It encodes CANRTRWGLAGVGDTQYF. The V and J genes are TRBV6-2 or TRBV6-3 and TRBJ2-3; TRBD2 matches 10 bases. The V segment lost 10 bases and the J segment 5 bases; nucleotides outside the gene matches: 21. The length of the CDR3 is 18 residues. Germline CDR1 reads MNHEY; CDR2 reads SVGEGT.

This clonotype was counted a few times. This chain uses TRBV12-3 or TRBV12-4 with TRBJ2-2, with 8 bases that match TRBD1. Germline trimming cut 6 bases from V and 5 bases from J; bases unmatched to any gene: 11. The CDR3 totals 16 residues. The CDR3 sequence is CASRTSTGVGTGELFF. CDR3 coding DNA: TGTGCCAGCAGGACCTCGACAGGGGTGGGGACCGGGGAGCTGTTTTTT.

The chain uses TRBV20-1 and TRBJ2-3, with D unclear. Per the germline V gene, CDR1 is DFQATT and CDR2 is SNEGSKA (reference sequence). The V end lost 1 base, the J end lost 7 bases, and 12 bases lay between the germline ends. The CDR3 sequence is 13 residues long. The chain's CDR3 is CSARGGSSHTQYF. In DNA form, the CDR3 reads TGCAGTGCTAGAGGGGGTAGCAGTCATACGCAGTATTTT.

This clonotype was observed a handful of times. This sequence joins TRBV29-1 and TRBJ2-7; 9 bases agree with TRBD1. V was clipped by 6 bases and J by 5 bases; unmatched bases: 11. CDR1 and CDR2 from the germline V gene are SQVTM and ANQGSEA. The CDR3 is made up of 14 amino acids. The CDR3: CSVAGTGHLDEQYF. CDR3 DNA sequence: TGCAGCGTGGCCGGGACAGGGCACCTGGACGAGCAGTACTTC.

The DNA for the CDR3 is TGTGCCACCGGGACGTTGTTAGCGGGCGAAAACACAGATACGCAGTATTTT. It is translated as CATGTLLAGENTDTQYF. The V call is TRBV15, the J call TRBJ2-3, with TRBD2 matching 7 bases. CDR3 size: 17 residues. CDR1 is LNHNV, CDR2 YYDKDF, per germline (reference sequence). V lost 8 bases, J lost 2 bases, and 16 bases stayed unmatched. Based on the CDR3 plus reference TRBV15 and TRBJ2-3, the full variable domain is DAMVIQNPRYQVTQFGKPVTLSCSQTLNHNVMYWYQQKSSQAPKLLFHYYDKDFNNEADTPDNFQSRRPNTSFCFLDIRSPGLGDTAMYLCATGTLLAGENTDTQYFGPGTRLTVL.

This clonotype was picked up many times. The chain has TRBV24-1 and TRBJ2-1, with D perhaps TRBD1 or TRBD2 (5 bases each). The CDR3 consists of 14 residues. CDR1 KGHDR and CDR2 SFDVKD come from the germline V gene. V dropped 3 bases and J dropped 10 bases, with 15 bases sitting between them. The CDR3 DNA sequence: TGTGCCACCAGTGATCCTGGGGGACCCGGGGAGCAGTTCTTC. It is translated as CATSDPGGPGEQFF.

This rearrangement joins TRBV28 to TRBJ2-1; TRBD2 aligns across 11 bases. The V gene's germline CDR1 is MDHEN and CDR2 SYDVKM. V dropped 5 bases and J dropped 6; count of bases not matched to a gene: 9. The CDR3 sequence is 16 residues long. The CDR3 region is CASSTRLAGKGNEQFF. DNA for the CDR3: TGTGCCAGCAGTACACGACTAGCGGGAAAGGGCAATGAGCAGTTCTTC.

The chain links TRBV7-8 to TRBJ1-1; 8 bases are a match to TRBD1. After removal of 5 bases from V and 8 bases from J, the junction contained 7 bases not matched to a gene. CDR1 is SGHVS, CDR2 FQNEAQ, per germline. The CDR3 spans 13 residues. CDR3 sequence: CASSRSRDREAFF. As DNA, the CDR3 is TGTGCCAGCAGCCGATCCCGGGACAGGGAAGCTTTCTTT.

The chain carries TRBV5-1 and TRBJ2-1; D may match TRBD1 or TRBD2 (5 bases each). CDR3 length equals 15 residues. Germline V gives CDR1 SGHRS, CDR2 YFSETQ. Trimming stripped 0 bases from V and 5 bases from J, with 12 bases between. The CDR3 DNA is TGCGCCAGCAGCTTGGAGGGGAGCCAGGACAATGAGCAGTTCTTC. Protein sequence: CASSLEGSQDNEQFF.

V usage is TRBV13 and J usage is TRBJ1-2; D is unclear. Germline V CDR1 and CDR2: PRHDT, FYEKMQ (reference sequence). The V end was cut by 4 bases, the J end by 3 bases, with 15 bases between. The CDR3 is 15 residues long. CDR3 nucleotide sequence: TGTGCCAGCAGCTCAGTACCACCGGTGGACTATGGCTACACCTTC. It encodes CASSSVPPVDYGYTF.

The rearrangement links TRBV7-9 to TRBJ1-2; TRBD1 aligns across 10 bases. The CDR3 has 14 amino acids. The germline CDR1 and CDR2 sequences are SEHNR and FQNEAQ (reference sequence). J was trimmed by 8 bases and V by 5 bases; bases with no gene match: 8. CDR3 residues: CASSPETGGNGYTF. The CDR3 DNA sequence: TGTGCCAGCAGCCCAGAGACAGGGGGCAACGGCTACACCTTC.

This clonotype was observed a few times. The chain employs TRBV10-3 and TRBJ1-1, with a tentative D call TRBD1 (6 bases). The CDR3 length is 15 residues. Per germline, CDR1 ENHRY and CDR2 SYGVKD. The germline V and J ends were trimmed by 10 bases and 6 bases, with 24 bases remaining between them. DNA of the CDR3: TGTGCCACCGATCGGGGAGGGGGAACACTCGCTGAAGCTTTCTTT. Translation: CATDRGGGTLAEAFF.

With regard to this clonotype: One end of the junction does not line up with germline, which may come from a read error. The chain employs TRBV28 and TRBJ2-3; D possibly corresponds to TRBD2 (6 bases). Germline CDR1 MDHEN, CDR2 SYDVKM. The CDR3 contains 16 residues. This CDR3 is CTSSPDREPSTDTQYF. The CDR3 DNA is TGTACCAGCAGTCCCGACCGGGAGCCTAGCACAGATACGCAGTATTTT.